These T cell receptor beta chains were read from a single sample in a study of blood T cell repertoires in COVID-19. Clones were read by immunoSEQ multiplex PCR, and TCRdb kept only the in-frame ones, dropping some. The sample lists fewer than 200,000 clones, 80% to 90% occurring once. The sequencing sample was made of PBMCs or T cells enriched from blood (not recorded which). These receptors originate from a woman aged 18-29 years who had recovered from COVID-19. Each CDR3 is given with its conserved first and last residue. A D gene is named only where the DNA matches it firmly. Rows give clone size only sometimes, using once, few, many, or a class for an expanded clone.

TRBJ2-1 TRBV27 TRBD2 - TGTGCCAGCAGTTTATCGGCTGCGGGAGGCCATGAGCAGTTCTTC CASSLSAAGGHEQFF
TRBJ2-1 TRBV5-1 - - TGCGCCAGCAGCAAGGACATCAACAATGAGCAGTTCTTC CASSKDINNEQFF
TRBJ2-3 TRBV28 TRBD1 once TGTGCCAGCAGTCCGTCGGACAGGGGCCGCACAGATACGCAGTATTTT CASSPSDRGRTDTQYF
TRBJ2-7 TRBV9 TRBD1 once TGTGCCAGCAGCGCCCGACAGGGCCCCTACGAGCAGTACTTC CASSARQGPYEQYF
TRBJ2-5 TRBV6-5 - - TGTGCCAGCAGTTGGCGGGGAGTACTTGGGGAGACCCAGTACTTC CASSWRGVLGETQYF
TRBJ1-6 TRBV7-9 TRBD1 - TGTGCCAGCAGCCACTCCGGGACAGGGAATCTGCTACGTAGTTCACCCCTCCACTTT CASSHSGTGNLLRSSPLHF
TRBJ2-5 TRBV6-1 TRBD1 - TGTGCCAGCAGTGAAGTCCCGACAGGGGGAGGGGAGACCCAGTACTTC CASSEVPTGGGETQYF
TRBJ1-2 TRBV28 - - TGTGCCAGCAGCCCCCCCAGCCGGGGTCGTGGCTACACCTTC CASSPPSRGRGYTF
TRBJ1-2 TRBV6-5 TRBD1 - TGTGCCAGCAGTTACGGGACAGGGGAGATAGGCTACACCTTC CASSYGTGEIGYTF
TRBJ1-1 TRBV10-1 - - TGCGCCAGCAGTGAAGGGGTAGCTGACACTGAAGCTTTCTTT CASSEGVADTEAFF
TRBJ1-3 TRBV4-3 TRBD1 - TGCGCCAGCAGCCAATACCAGGGGGTAGATGGAAACACCATATATTTT CASSQYQGVDGNTIYF
TRBJ2-3 TRBV5-3 - - TGTGCCAGAAAGGAGGGCCTTAGCACAGATACGCAGTATTTT CARKEGLSTDTQYF
TRBJ2-7 TRBV7-2 - - TGTGCCAGCAGCTTAGGAGGACACTACGAGCAGTACTTC CASSLGGHYEQYF
TRBJ2-1 TRBV30 - - TGTGCCTGGACTCGAGCCTACAATGAGCAGTTCTTC CAWTRAYNEQFF
TRBJ1-4 TRBV5-1 TRBD1 - TGCGCCAGCAGCATAGCACAGGGGGAGTACGAAAAACTGTTTTTT CASSIAQGEYEKLFF
TRBJ1-4 TRBV27 - - TGTGCCAGCAGTAGGATGGGGGGAATATTTGAAAAACTGTTTTTT CASSRMGGIFEKLFF